Below, 21 T cell receptor beta chains from the same sample are listed, as sequenced in a study of blood T cells in healthy people across ages. The second PCR ran about 6 to 11 cycles with a sample-barcoded 5' primer and J-beta primers. TCRdb re-analysed the 5' RACE reads in MiXCR, keeping a single row per CDR3 protein. Of 1.5 million to 2 million distinct CDR3 sequences in the sample, around 50% were seen once. Sequencing was performed on blood. All receptors come from a woman between 35 and 50 years old in good health.

The J gene is TRBJ2-6, the V gene TRBV28; D gene uncertain. CDR3 size: 14 residues. V was cut by 6 bases and J by 3 bases, with 9 bases left in between. The germline CDR1 and CDR2 sequences are MDHEN and SYDVKM. The CDR3 spells CASSSVGGANVLTF. In DNA form, the CDR3 reads TGTGCCAGCAGCTCTGTAGGTGGGGCCAACGTCCTGACTTTC.

V gene TRBV28 combines with J gene TRBJ2-3; 13 nucleotides align to TRBD2. The CDR3 consists of 16 residues. The trim removed 4 bases at V and 0 bases at J, leaving 1 base unmatched. Germline lookup yields CDR1 MDHEN and CDR2 SYDVKM. The CDR3 nucleotides are TGTGCCAGCAGTTGGGGACTAGCGGGGAGCACAGATACGCAGTATTTT. It codes for CASSWGLAGSTDTQYF. Drawing the rest from reference TRBV28 and TRBJ2-3, the complete variable domain is DVKVTQSSRYLVKRTGEKVFLECVQDMDHENMFWYRQDPGLGLRLIYFSYDVKMKEKGDIPEGYSVSREKKERFSLILESASTNQTSMYLCASSWGLAGSTDTQYFGPGTRLTVL.

The V and J genes are TRBV20-1 and TRBJ2-1, with TRBD2 identical over 8 bases. Germline CDR1 is DFQATT and CDR2 is SNEGSKA (reference sequence). V dropped 3 bases and J dropped 6; count of bases not matched to a gene: 10. The CDR3 runs 15 residues. The CDR3 bases are TGCAGTGCTAGTCACTTGGCTAGCGGGCCCAATGAGCAGTTCTTC. This codes for CSASHLASGPNEQFF.

The chain employs TRBV3-1 and TRBJ1-2, with D possibly TRBD1 on 6 matching bases. In germline, CDR1 is LGHDT, CDR2 YNNKEL (reference sequence). The CDR3 totals 15 residues. V was cut by 0 bases and J by 8 bases, with 16 bases left in between. The CDR3 here is CASSQESTGWNGYTF. The CDR3 region has the DNA TGTGCCAGCAGCCAAGAATCAACAGGGTGGAACGGCTACACCTTC.

The genes are TRBV20-1 and TRBJ2-7; 10 nucleotides agree with TRBD1. With V trimmed by 6 bases and J by 2 bases, 10 bases remained unmatched. CDR3 length: 15 residues. Germline V gene lookup returns CDR1 DFQATT and CDR2 SNEGSKA (reference sequence). The CDR3 bases are TGCAGTGCCACCTCTGACAGGGGGCAACCCTACGAGCAGTACTTC. Amino acid sequence: CSATSDRGQPYEQYF.

This chain uses TRBV11-2 with TRBJ2-7; no clear D gene. CDR1 is SGHAT, CDR2 FQNNGV, per germline. This CDR3 has 13 amino acids. With 6 bases removed from V and 7 bases from J, the gap between germline ends came to 16 bases. CDR3 coding DNA: TGTGCCAGCAGTACCGGACGGGTGTGGGAGCAGTACTTC. Protein: CASSTGRVWEQYF.

The sample holds a few counts of this clonotype. The chain is built from TRBV20-1 and TRBJ2-5, with D unresolved. The V end lost 4 bases, the J end lost 1 base, and 10 bases lay between the germline ends. The CDR3 extends over 13 amino acids. Germline CDR1 DFQATT, CDR2 SNEGSKA (reference sequence). The CDR3 DNA is TGCAGTGCTATGGACGGAAGCCAAGAGACCCAGTACTTC. Encoded protein: CSAMDGSQETQYF.

The CDR3 sequence: CSAPGPGSDTQYF. CDR3 DNA sequence: TGCAGTGCACCGGGACCCGGGTCTGATACGCAGTATTTT. This chain connects TRBV20-1 to TRBJ2-3, with D perhaps being TRBD1 or TRBD2 (5 bases each). V was clipped by 6 bases and J by 6 bases, with 16 bases between them. Germline loops: CDR1 DFQATT, CDR2 SNEGSKA (reference sequence). CDR3 length: 13 residues.

The genes are TRBV20-1 and TRBJ2-1; TRBD2 agrees at 11 bases. The length of the CDR3 is 14 residues. After removal of 5 bases from V and 8 bases from J, the junction contained 8 bases not matched to a gene. CDR1 is DFQATT, CDR2 SNEGSKA, per germline (reference sequence). Here the CDR3 reads CSAFRLAGSYEQFF. The DNA for the CDR3 is TGCAGTGCTTTTAGACTAGCGGGGTCCTATGAGCAGTTCTTC.

This CDR3 is CASSLFTRGRLGETQYF. The CDR3 bases are TGTGCCAGCAGTCTCTTTACACGGGGTCGGCTTGGAGAGACCCAGTACTTC. The rearrangement joins TRBV28 to TRBJ2-4, with TRBD2 as a possible D gene (5 bases). Near its end, the DNA agrees better with TRBJ2-5, so the J call may be wrong. CDR1 MDHEN and CDR2 SYDVKM come from the germline V gene. The CDR3 loop spans 17 amino acids.

As DNA, the CDR3 is TGTGCCAGCAGTTACTCCTGGGTTCCCGGAGATACGCAGTATTTT. It yields the protein CASSYSWVPGDTQYF. This chain connects TRBV6-2 or TRBV6-3 to TRBJ2-3; D is unclear. The CDR3 is 15 residues long. CDR1 MNHEY and CDR2 SVGEGT come from the germline V gene. V lost 0 bases to trimming and J lost 5 bases, with 12 bases between them.

Worth noting for this clonotype: Germline is not matched at one junction end, which may reflect a read error. V gene TRBV5-1 combines with J gene TRBJ1-2, with D tentatively TRBD1 (6 bases). The CDR3 contains 13 residues. CDR1 and CDR2 from the germline V gene are SGHRS and YFSETQ. The CDR3, as DNA: TGCGCCGGCAGCTTTGCTGCAGGGGATGGCTACACCTTC. It translates to CAGSFAAGDGYTF.

The rearrangement links TRBV7-2 to TRBJ2-4, with D uncertain. The DNA end is more similar to TRBJ2-7, so the J call may be wrong. From germline, CDR1 is SGHTA and CDR2 FQGNSA. This CDR3 comprises 13 residues. As DNA, the CDR3 is TGTGCCAGCAGCTCCGGCGTGTCTGGCGAGCAGTACTTC. This gives the protein CASSSGVSGEQYF.

This chain uses TRBV20-1 with TRBJ2-6, with 9 bases fitting TRBD1. Germline lookup yields CDR1 DFQATT and CDR2 SNEGSKA (reference sequence). The CDR3 consists of 16 residues. V was clipped by 2 bases and J by 4 bases; unmatched bases: 6. CDR3 sequence (DNA): TGCAGTGCTAGACACCACAGGGGGCAAGGGGCCAACGTCCTGACTTTC. Residues: CSARHHRGQGANVLTF.

V is TRBV27 and J is TRBJ2-1; no clear D. Germline V lookup: CDR1 MNHEY, CDR2 SMNVEV (reference sequence). Trimming stripped 5 bases from V and 10 bases from J, with 12 bases between. The length of the CDR3 is 12 residues. CDR3 nucleotides: TGTGCCAGCAGTGACAACTCTAGGGAGCAGTTCTTC. It translates to CASSDNSREQFF.

This clonotype was recorded a few times. The chain joins TRBV29-1 to TRBJ2-1; D possibly corresponds to TRBD1 (5 bases). Germline assignment: CDR1 SQVTM and CDR2 ANQGSEA. Trimming cost V 7 bases and J 9 bases, with 16 bases left between them. This CDR3 contains 12 residues. In DNA form, the CDR3 reads TGCAGCGCTTGGCTCAGGGTTGGTGAGCAGTTCTTC. Translated: CSAWLRVGEQFF.

This chain joins TRBV25-1 and TRBJ1-6; the match to TRBD1 covers 9 bases. V gave up 3 bases and J gave up 7 bases; unmatched junction bases: 4. Germline V lookup: CDR1 MGHDK, CDR2 SYGVNS. The CDR3 is made up of 15 amino acids. The DNA for the CDR3 is TGTGCCAGCAGTGATCGGACAGGGGTGAATTCACCCCTCCACTTT. The encoded protein is CASSDRTGVNSPLHF.

V is TRBV15 and J is TRBJ1-4; unclear D gene. CDR3 length: 15 residues. Per germline, CDR1 LNHNV and CDR2 YYDKDF (reference sequence). Between the trimmed V and J ends, which lost 0 bases and 7 bases, there was a span of 12 bases. CDR3 residues: CATSREGSRSEKLFF. Here the CDR3 DNA reads TGTGCCACCAGCAGAGAGGGGAGCCGCAGTGAAAAACTGTTTTTT.

Turning to this clonotype: One end of the junction fails to match germline, which may point to a read error. The gene calls are TRBV4-1 and TRBJ2-1; no definite D call. Germline loops: CDR1 MGHRA, CDR2 YSYEKL. This CDR3 is built from 17 residues. The CDR3 here is CASSQDGWGSSYNEQFF. In DNA form, the CDR3 reads TGCGCCAGCAGCCAAGACGGTTGGGGAAGCTCCTACAATGAGCAATTCTTC.

The rearrangement joins TRBV3-1 to TRBJ2-5; tentatively, D is TRBD2 (6 bases). V gave up 3 bases and J gave up 11 bases, with 22 bases separating them. CDR1 and CDR2 (germline): LGHDT, YNNKEL (reference sequence). The CDR3 consists of 15 residues. CDR3 loop: CASSHRGRGSYGQYF. CDR3 DNA sequence: TGTGCCAGCAGCCATCGTGGCCGGGGGTCCTACGGGCAGTACTTC.

This sequence joins TRBV7-9 and TRBJ2-7; 7 bases agree with TRBD1. The CDR3 runs to 18 residues. Germline CDR1 reads SEHNR; CDR2 reads FQNEAQ (reference sequence). Losses at the gene ends were 3 bases for V and 3 bases for J; bases not matched to a gene: 17. In DNA, the CDR3 is TGTGCCAGCAGCTTGGAGCTCTTAACACAGGGGAAACGCTACGAGCAGTACTTC. Translated, it gives CASSLELLTQGKRYEQYF.